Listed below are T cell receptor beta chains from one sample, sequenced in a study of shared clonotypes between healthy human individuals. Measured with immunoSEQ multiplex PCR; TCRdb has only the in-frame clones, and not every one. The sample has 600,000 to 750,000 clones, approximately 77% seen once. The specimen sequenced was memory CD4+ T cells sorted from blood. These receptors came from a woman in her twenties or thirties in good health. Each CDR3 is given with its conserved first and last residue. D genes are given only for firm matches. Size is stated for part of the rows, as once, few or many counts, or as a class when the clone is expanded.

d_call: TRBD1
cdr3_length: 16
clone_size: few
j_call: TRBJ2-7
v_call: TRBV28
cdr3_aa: CASSRNRDRKIYEQYF
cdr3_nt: TGTGCCAGCAGTCGAAACCGGGACAGAAAGATTTACGAGCAGTACTTC

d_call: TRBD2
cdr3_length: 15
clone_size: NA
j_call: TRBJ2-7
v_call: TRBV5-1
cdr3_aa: CASSKGLAGDPEQYF
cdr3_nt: TGCGCCAGCAGCAAGGGACTAGCGGGAGATCCCGAGCAGTACTTC

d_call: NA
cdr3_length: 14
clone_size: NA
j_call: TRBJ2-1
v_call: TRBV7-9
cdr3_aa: CASSLAAAYNEQFF
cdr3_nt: TGTGCCAGCAGCTTAGCGGCGGCCTACAATGAGCAGTTCTTC

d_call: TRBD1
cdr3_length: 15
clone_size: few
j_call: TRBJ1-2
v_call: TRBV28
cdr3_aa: CASRTGGEGSYGYTF
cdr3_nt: TGTGCCAGCCGGACAGGGGGCGAAGGTAGCTATGGCTACACCTTC

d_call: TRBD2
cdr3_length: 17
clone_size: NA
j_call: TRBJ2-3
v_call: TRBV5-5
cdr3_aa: CASSRGLSGSEVYTQYF
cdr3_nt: TGTGCCAGCAGCCGGGGGCTGAGCGGGAGTGAAGTATATACGCAGTATTTT

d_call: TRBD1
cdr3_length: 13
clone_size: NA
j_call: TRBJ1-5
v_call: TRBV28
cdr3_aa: CASRNRGEQPQHF
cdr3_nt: TGTGCCAGCAGGAACAGGGGAGAGCAGCCCCAGCATTTT

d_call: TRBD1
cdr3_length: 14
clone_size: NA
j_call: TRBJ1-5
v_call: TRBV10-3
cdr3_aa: CAISGDRDGQPQHF
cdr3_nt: TGTGCCATCAGTGGGGACAGGGACGGTCAGCCCCAGCATTTT

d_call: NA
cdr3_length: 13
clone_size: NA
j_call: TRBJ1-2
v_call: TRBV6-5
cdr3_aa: CASSYARTYRYTF
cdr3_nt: TGTGCCAGCAGTTACGCCCGGACCTACCGCTACACCTTC

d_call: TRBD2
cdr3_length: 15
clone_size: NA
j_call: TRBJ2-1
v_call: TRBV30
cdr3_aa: CAWSVRGGSWNEQFF
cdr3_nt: TGTGCCTGGAGTGTACGCGGGGGGTCGTGGAATGAGCAGTTCTTC

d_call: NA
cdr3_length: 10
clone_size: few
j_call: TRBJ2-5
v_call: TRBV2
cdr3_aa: CASMGPIEYF
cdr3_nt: TGTGCCAGCATGGGGCCGATCGAGTACTTC

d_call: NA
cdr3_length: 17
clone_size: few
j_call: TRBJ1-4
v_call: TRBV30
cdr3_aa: CAWSGSWGRLPNEKLFF
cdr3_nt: TGTGCCTGGAGTGGAAGCTGGGGGCGGCTTCCTAATGAAAAACTGTTTTTT

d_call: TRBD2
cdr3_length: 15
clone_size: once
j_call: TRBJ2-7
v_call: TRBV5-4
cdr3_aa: CASSPTSGRDYEQYF
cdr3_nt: TGTGCCAGCAGCCCAACTAGCGGGAGAGACTACGAGCAGTACTTC

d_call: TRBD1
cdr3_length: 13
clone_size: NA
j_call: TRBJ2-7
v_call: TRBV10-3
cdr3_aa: CAISVQGAGEQYF
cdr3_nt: TGTGCCATCAGTGTACAGGGGGCGGGGGAGCAGTACTTC

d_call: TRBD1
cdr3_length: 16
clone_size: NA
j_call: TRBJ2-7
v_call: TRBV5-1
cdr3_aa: CASSWWDRGKGDEQYF
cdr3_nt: TGCGCCAGCAGCTGGTGGGACAGGGGGAAGGGAGACGAGCAGTACTTC

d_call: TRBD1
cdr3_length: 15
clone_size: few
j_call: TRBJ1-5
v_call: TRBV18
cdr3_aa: CASSRTGGDHQPQHF
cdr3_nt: TGTGCCAGCTCACGGACAGGGGGCGACCATCAGCCCCAGCATTTT

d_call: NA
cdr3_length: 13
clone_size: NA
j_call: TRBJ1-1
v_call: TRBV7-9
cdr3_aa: CASSLARKNEAFF
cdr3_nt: TGTGCCAGCAGCTTAGCCCGGAAAAATGAAGCTTTCTTT

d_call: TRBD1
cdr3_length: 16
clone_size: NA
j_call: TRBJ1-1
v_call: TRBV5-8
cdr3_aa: CASSFPYYRGNTEAFF
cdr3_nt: TGTGCCAGCAGCTTCCCTTACTACAGGGGAAACACTGAAGCTTTCTTT

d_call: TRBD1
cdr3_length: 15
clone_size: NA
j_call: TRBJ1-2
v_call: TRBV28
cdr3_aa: CASRDRVSPGYGYTF
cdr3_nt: TGTGCCAGCCGGGACAGGGTATCGCCTGGGTATGGCTACACCTTC

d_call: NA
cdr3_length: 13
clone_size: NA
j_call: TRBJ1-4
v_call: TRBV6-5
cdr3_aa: CASSYRGGEKLFF
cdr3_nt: TGTGCCAGCAGTTATCGAGGGGGTGAAAAACTGTTTTTT

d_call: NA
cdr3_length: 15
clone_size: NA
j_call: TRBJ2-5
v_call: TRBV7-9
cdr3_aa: CASRRGELIAETQYF
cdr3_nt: TGTGCCAGCAGACGTGGCGAATTGATAGCGGAGACCCAGTACTTC

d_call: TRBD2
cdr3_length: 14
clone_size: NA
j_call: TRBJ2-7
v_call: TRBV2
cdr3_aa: CASNGLAGAYEQYF
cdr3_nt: TGTGCCAGCAACGGACTAGCGGGGGCCTACGAGCAGTACTTC

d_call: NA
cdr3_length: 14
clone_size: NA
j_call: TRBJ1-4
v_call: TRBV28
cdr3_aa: CASSLGTYNEKLFF
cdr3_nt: TGTGCCAGCAGTCTCGGGACTTACAATGAAAAACTGTTTTTT

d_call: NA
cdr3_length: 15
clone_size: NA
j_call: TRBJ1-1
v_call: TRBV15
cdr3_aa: CATSRGGGEGTEAFF
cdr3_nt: TGTGCCACCAGCAGAGGTGGAGGGGAAGGAACTGAAGCTTTCTTT

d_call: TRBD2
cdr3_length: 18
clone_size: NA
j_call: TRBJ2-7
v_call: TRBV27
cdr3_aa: CASSLRPPSGTNSYEQYF
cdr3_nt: TGTGCCAGCAGTTTACGCCCCCCCTCAGGGACTAACTCCTACGAGCAGTACTTC

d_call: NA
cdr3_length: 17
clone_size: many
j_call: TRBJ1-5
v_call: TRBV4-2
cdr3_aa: CASSPRHPRATWQPQHF
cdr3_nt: TGTGCCAGCAGCCCCCGACACCCCCGGGCCACATGGCAGCCCCAGCATTTT

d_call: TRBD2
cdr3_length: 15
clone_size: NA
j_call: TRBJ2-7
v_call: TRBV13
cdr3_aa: CASSLGGTSGAPQYF
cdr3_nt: TGTGCCAGCAGCTTAGGCGGGACTAGCGGGGCTCCGCAGTACTTC

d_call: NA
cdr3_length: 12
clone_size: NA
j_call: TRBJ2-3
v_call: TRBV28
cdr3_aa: CASSLTTDTQYF
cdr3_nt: TGTGCCAGCTCCCTCACCACAGATACGCAGTATTTT

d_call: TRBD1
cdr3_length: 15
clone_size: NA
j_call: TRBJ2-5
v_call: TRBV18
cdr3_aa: CASSNGQGVFVTQYF
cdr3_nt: TGTGCCAGCTCAAACGGACAGGGGGTTTTTGTGACCCAGTACTTC

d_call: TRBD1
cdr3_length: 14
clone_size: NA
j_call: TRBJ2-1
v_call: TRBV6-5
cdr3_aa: CASSPQGGYNEQFF
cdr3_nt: TGTGCCAGCAGCCCACAGGGGGGCTACAATGAGCAGTTCTTC

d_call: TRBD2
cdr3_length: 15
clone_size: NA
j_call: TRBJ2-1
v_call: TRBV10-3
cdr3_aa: CAISRTSGRDNEQFF
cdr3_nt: TGTGCCATCAGCCGGACTAGCGGGAGGGACAATGAGCAGTTCTTC

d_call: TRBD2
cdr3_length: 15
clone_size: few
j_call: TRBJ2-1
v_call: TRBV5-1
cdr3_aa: CASSLSGSSYNEQFF
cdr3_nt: TGCGCCAGCAGCCTTAGCGGGAGCTCCTACAATGAGCAGTTCTTC

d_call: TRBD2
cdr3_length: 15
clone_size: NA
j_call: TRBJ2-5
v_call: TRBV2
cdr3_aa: CASKRTSGLQETQYF
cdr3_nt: TGTGCCAGCAAGCGGACTAGCGGTCTCCAAGAGACCCAGTACTTC

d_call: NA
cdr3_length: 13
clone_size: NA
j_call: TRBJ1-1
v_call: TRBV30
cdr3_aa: CAWSVQDDTEAFF
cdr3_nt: TGTGCCTGGAGCGTGCAGGATGACACTGAAGCTTTCTTT

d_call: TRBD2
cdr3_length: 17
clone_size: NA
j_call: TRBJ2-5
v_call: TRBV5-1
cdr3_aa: CASSQGGGGRAQETQYF
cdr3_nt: TGCGCCAGCAGCCAGGGAGGTGGTGGGAGGGCCCAAGAGACCCAGTACTTC

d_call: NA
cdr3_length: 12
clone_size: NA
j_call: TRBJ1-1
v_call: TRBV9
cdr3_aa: CASSRDGQRAFF
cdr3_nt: TGTGCCAGCAGCCGAGACGGACAGCGAGCTTTCTTT

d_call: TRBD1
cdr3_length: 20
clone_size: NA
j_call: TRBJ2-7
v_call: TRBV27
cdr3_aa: CASRPTGQWSGASFGNEQYF
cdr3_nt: TGTGCCAGCAGGCCTACGGGACAGTGGTCGGGCGCATCCTTCGGGAACGAGCAGTACTTC

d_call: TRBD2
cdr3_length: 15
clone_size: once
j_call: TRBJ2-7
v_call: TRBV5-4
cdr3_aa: CASSILGLADYEQYF
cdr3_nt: TGTGCCAGCAGCATATTGGGACTAGCGGATTACGAGCAGTACTTC

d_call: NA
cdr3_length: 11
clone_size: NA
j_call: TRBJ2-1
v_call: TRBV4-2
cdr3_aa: CASSSRDEQFF
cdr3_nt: TGTGCCAGCAGCAGTAGGGATGAGCAGTTCTTC

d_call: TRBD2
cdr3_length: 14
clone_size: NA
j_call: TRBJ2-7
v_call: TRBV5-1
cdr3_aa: CASNPGGSSYEQYF
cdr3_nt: TGCGCCAGCAATCCCGGGGGGAGCTCCTACGAGCAGTACTTC

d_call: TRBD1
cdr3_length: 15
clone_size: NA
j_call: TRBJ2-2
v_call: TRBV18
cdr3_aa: CASSTGTVNTGELFF
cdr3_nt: TGTGCCAGCTCAACCGGGACAGTCAACACCGGGGAGCTGTTTTTT

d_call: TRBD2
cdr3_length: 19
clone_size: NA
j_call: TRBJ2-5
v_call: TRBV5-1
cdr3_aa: CASSPLGLAGGAHQETQYF
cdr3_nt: TGCGCCAGCAGCCCACTGGGACTAGCGGGAGGCGCCCACCAAGAGACCCAGTACTTC

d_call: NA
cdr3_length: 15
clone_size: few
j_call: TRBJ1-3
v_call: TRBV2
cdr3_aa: CASSALSGGGNTIYF
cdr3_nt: TGTGCCAGCAGTGCGCTGAGTGGTGGTGGAAACACCATATATTTT

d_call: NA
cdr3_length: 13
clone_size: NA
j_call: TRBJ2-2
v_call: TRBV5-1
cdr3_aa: CASRQVTTGELFF
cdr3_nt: TGCGCCAGTAGACAGGTGACCACCGGGGAGCTGTTTTTT

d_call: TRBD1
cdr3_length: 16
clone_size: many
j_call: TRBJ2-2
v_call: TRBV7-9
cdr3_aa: CASSGGKQGTDGELFF
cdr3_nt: TGTGCCAGCAGCGGGGGTAAACAGGGGACGGACGGGGAGCTGTTTTTT

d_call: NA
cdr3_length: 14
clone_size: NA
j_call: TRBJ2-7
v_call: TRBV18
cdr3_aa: CASSPQRSTYEQYF
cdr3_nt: TGTGCCAGCTCACCGCAGAGATCCACCTACGAGCAGTACTTC

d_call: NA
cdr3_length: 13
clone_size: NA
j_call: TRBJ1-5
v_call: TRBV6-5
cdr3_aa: CASSYSSEQPQHF
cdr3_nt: TGTGCCAGCAGTTACTCCTCAGAACAGCCCCAGCATTTT